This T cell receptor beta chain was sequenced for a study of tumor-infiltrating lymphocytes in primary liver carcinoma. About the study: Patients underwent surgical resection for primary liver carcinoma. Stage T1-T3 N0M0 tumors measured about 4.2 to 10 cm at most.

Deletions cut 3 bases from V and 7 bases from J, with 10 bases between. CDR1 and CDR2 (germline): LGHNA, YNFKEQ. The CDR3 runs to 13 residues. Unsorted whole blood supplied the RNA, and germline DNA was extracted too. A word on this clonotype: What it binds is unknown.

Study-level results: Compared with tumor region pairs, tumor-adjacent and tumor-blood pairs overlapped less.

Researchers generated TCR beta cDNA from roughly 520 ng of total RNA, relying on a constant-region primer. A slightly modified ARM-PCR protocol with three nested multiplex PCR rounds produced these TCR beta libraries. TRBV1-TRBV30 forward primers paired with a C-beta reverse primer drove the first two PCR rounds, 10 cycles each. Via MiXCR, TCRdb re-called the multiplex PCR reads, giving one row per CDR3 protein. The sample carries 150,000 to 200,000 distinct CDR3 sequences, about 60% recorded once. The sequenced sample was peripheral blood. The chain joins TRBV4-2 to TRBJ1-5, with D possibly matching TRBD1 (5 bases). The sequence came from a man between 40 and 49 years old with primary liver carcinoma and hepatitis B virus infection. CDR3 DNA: TGTGCCAGCAGCCATGGATGGGGCCAGCCCCAGCATTTT. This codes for CASSHGWGQPQHF.